This T cell receptor beta chain was retrieved from a study of graft-versus-host responses after intestinal transplantation. Study-wide results and caveats: Patients who carried graft-donor T cell macrochimerism also had high graft-versus-host to host-versus-graft clonal ratios in their allografts.

The CDR3 has 17 amino acids. Germline CDR1 SGHTS, CDR2 YDEGEE. The germline V and J ends were trimmed by 3 bases and 2 bases, with 19 bases remaining between them. This clone was seen only once. Its antigen is unknown. Sequenced by immunoSEQ multiplex PCR; TCRdb stores in-frame clones only, minus some. The sample consists of around 95,000 clones, roughly 90% of them appearing once. The material sequenced was unstimulated CD4+ T cells sorted from spleen or lymph node cells, taken before transplant. The TCR comes from a human donor who was the organ donor for an intestinal transplant. The chain employs TRBV5-8 and TRBJ2-3; either TRBD1 or TRBD2 may fit D (6 bases each). The CDR3 region is CASSSSSGAFSTDTQYF. CDR3 sequence (DNA): TGTGCCAGCAGCTCCTCGTCGGGGGCCTTCTCCACAGATACGCAGTATTTT. Based on the CDR3 plus reference TRBV5-8 and TRBJ2-3, the full variable domain is EAGVTQSPTHLIKTRGQQATLRCSPISGHTSVYWYQQALGLGLQFLLWYDEGEERNRGNFPPRFSGRQFPNYSSELNVNALELEDSALYLCASSSSSGAFSTDTQYFGPGTRLTVL.